The 30 T cell receptor beta chains given below trace back to one sample, sequenced in a study of radiation and T cells in renal cell carcinoma (TCRdb year 2020). Libraries came from the immunoSEQ multiplex PCR assay. The immuneACCESS repertoire file appears here via TCRdb, limited to in-frame rearrangements. These files lack a portion of the clones; in checked studies, under half of the deficit traces to unresolved V genes, and the cause of the others is not known. Present in this sample are tens of thousands of clones, 65% to 85% of which were seen just once. Together, the top ten hold approximately 6.8% of the sample. Read against the paper, the sample's time point label means: baseline pretreatment blood. The treatment or condition label corresponds to: 15 Gy SBRT to primary tumor, nephrectomy 4 weeks later. Sample: blood, taken from a patient whose treatment included radiotherapy and nephrectomy. These receptors were obtained from a man in his sixties with renal cell carcinoma.

The chain has TRBV11-2 and TRBJ2-2; TRBD2 matches at 7 bases. CDR1 is SGHAT and CDR2 is FQNNGV in the germline V gene. The CDR3 covers 14 residues. V was clipped by 3 bases and J by 7 bases; unmatched bases: 5. The CDR3 nucleotides are TGTGCCAGCAGCTTCCGGGAGGTGGACGGGGAGCTGTTTTTT. Translation: CASSFREVDGELFF.

The rearrangement uses TRBV2 and TRBJ1-6; D may be TRBD1 (5 bases). CDR3 length equals 18 residues. Trimming took 2 bases from V and 3 from J, leaving 17 bases between them. Looked up from germline, CDR1 is SNHLY and CDR2 is FYNNEI. In DNA form, the CDR3 reads TGTGCCAGCAGTGAACGGGGCAGCGGTCGAAGCTATAATTCACCCCTCCACTTT. Translating gives CASSERGSGRSYNSPLHF.

This clone was recorded a few times. The CDR3 reads CASSQVVPVNEQFF. The CDR3, as DNA: TGTGCCAGCAGCCAAGTCGTTCCGGTCAATGAGCAGTTCTTC. The chain uses TRBV4-2 and TRBJ2-1; D unclear. Germline V gene lookup returns CDR1 LGHNA and CDR2 YNFKEQ. The CDR3 spans 14 residues. V gave up 1 base and J gave up 6 bases, with 10 bases separating them.

The genes are TRBV19 and TRBJ2-1, with 11 bases fitting TRBD2. The V segment lost 2 bases and the J segment 12 bases; nucleotides outside the gene matches: 18. From germline, CDR1 is LNHDA and CDR2 SQIVND (reference sequence). This CDR3 is 18 amino acids long. CDR3 in amino acids: CASSISGNQLAGEPAQFF. DNA of the CDR3: TGTGCCAGTAGTATAAGCGGGAATCAACTAGCGGGGGAGCCGGCGCAGTTCTTC.

The chain combines TRBV7-2 with TRBJ2-5; D is uncertain. Trimming took 2 bases from V and 5 from J, leaving 12 bases between them. Looked up from germline, CDR1 is SGHTA and CDR2 is FQGNSA. This CDR3 has 14 residues. The CDR3 is CASSLRRQQETQYF. The CDR3 nucleotides are TGTGCCAGCAGCTTAAGACGGCAGCAGGAGACCCAGTACTTC.

The chain is built from TRBV5-6 and TRBJ1-1; D gene uncertain. From germline, CDR1 is SGHDT and CDR2 YYEEEE. The germline V and J ends were trimmed by 6 bases and 5 bases, with 8 bases remaining between them. This CDR3 contains 11 residues. The CDR3 sequence: CASTLGTEAFF. In DNA, the CDR3 is TGTGCCAGCACTCTCGGGACTGAAGCTTTCTTT.

With respect to this clone: The same CDR3 arises from other DNA sequences in this sample as well. In nucleotides, the CDR3 is TGCAGTGCCTCCCGCGGCAGTGAAGCTTTCTTT. This sequence encodes CSASRGSEAFF. V is TRBV20-1 and J is TRBJ1-1; D not resolved. The germline CDR1 and CDR2 sequences are DFQATT and SNEGSKA (reference sequence). Trimming took 6 bases from V and 7 from J, leaving 12 bases between them. The CDR3 spans 11 residues.

V gene TRBV9 combines with J gene TRBJ1-1, with 8 bases that match TRBD1. V dropped 3 bases and J dropped 0; count of bases not matched to a gene: 7. The CDR3 contains 16 residues. Germline lookup yields CDR1 SGDLS and CDR2 YYNGEE. The CDR3: CASSAGQGKMNTEAFF. In nucleotides, the CDR3 is TGTGCCAGCAGCGCCGGACAGGGCAAGATGAACACTGAAGCTTTCTTT.

This chain connects TRBV18 to TRBJ2-5; 10 positions agree with TRBD2. The CDR3 spans 15 residues. Germline lookup yields CDR1 KGHSH and CDR2 LQKENI. J lost 5 bases, V lost 3 bases, and 6 bases had no gene match. The CDR3 region is CASSPTSGQGETQYF. CDR3 DNA: TGTGCCAGCTCACCGACTAGCGGGCAGGGCGAGACCCAGTACTTC.

The chain carries TRBV6-1 and TRBJ1-2; weak D call: TRBD1 (5 bases). V was trimmed by 2 bases and J by 8 bases, leaving 15 bases between them. Per germline, CDR1 MNHNS and CDR2 SASEGT. This CDR3 spans 14 amino acids. The CDR3 loop is CASSESGHNTGYTF. In DNA, the CDR3 is TGTGCCAGCAGTGAAAGTGGACACAATACAGGCTACACCTTC.

Concerning this clone itself: One junction end does not reproduce the germline sequence, and a read error may be involved. The chain recombines TRBV15 with TRBJ1-2, with 10 bases identical to TRBD1. This CDR3 comprises 15 residues. Germline CDR1 and CDR2: LNHNV and YYDKDF (reference sequence). CDR3 DNA: TGTGCCACCAGCGGAGACAGGGGGCGCGGCTATGGCTACACCTTC. Amino acid sequence: CATSGDRGRGYGYTF. Looking up the rest from reference TRBV15 and TRBJ1-2 gives the full variable domain: DAMVIQNPRYQVTQFGKPVTLSCSQTLNHNVMYWYQQKSSQAPKLLFHYYDKDFNNEADTPDNFQSRRPNTSFCFLDIRSPGLGDTAMYLCATSGDRGRGYGYTFGSGTRLTVV.

CDR3 sequence reads: CASSTWTSGQETQYF. The DNA for the CDR3 is TGTGCCAGTAGCACCTGGACTAGCGGACAAGAGACCCAGTACTTC. The J gene is TRBJ2-5, the V gene TRBV19; 10 nucleotides align to TRBD2. Per the germline V gene, CDR1 is LNHDA and CDR2 is SQIVND (reference sequence). The length of the CDR3 is 15 residues. Losses at the gene ends were 6 bases for V and 2 bases for J; bases not matched to a gene: 6.

The rearrangement uses TRBV9 and TRBJ2-3; TRBD2 agrees at 12 bases. Germline CDR1 and CDR2: SGDLS and YYNGEE. The CDR3 extends over 16 amino acids. J gave up 2 bases and V 4 bases, and 5 bases lay outside the gene matches. The CDR3 coding sequence is TGTGCCAGCAGCCTCCGGACTAGCGGGAACACAGATACGCAGTATTTT. Its protein product is CASSLRTSGNTDTQYF.

The CDR3 DNA reads as TGTGCCAGCACCTCAGTGAACATCTGGGACGGGGAGCTGTTTTTT. As protein: CASTSVNIWDGELFF. The chain uses TRBV6-1 and TRBJ2-2, with D hard to call. The ends were cut back, 7 bases at V and 7 bases at J, with 19 bases in the middle. CDR1 is MNHNS and CDR2 is SASEGT in the germline V gene. CDR3 length: 15 residues.

The rearrangement joins TRBV6-6 to TRBJ2-7; D might be TRBD2 (6 bases). The V end lost 6 bases, the J end lost 2 bases, and 14 bases lay between the germline ends. CDR1 and CDR2 from the germline V gene are MNHNY and SVGAGI (reference sequence). This CDR3 is built from 14 residues. The CDR3 spells CASRTLAVPYEQYV. Written as DNA, the CDR3 is TGTGCCAGCAGGACCTTAGCGGTTCCCTACGAGCAGTACGTC.

The chain carries TRBV11-2 and TRBJ2-3; possible D gene TRBD2, 5 bases. In germline, CDR1 is SGHAT, CDR2 FQNNGV. There are 14 residues in the CDR3. V lost 6 bases to trimming and J lost 0 bases, with 10 bases between them. In DNA, the CDR3 is TGTGCCAGCAGTGGGAGAGCTAGCACAGATACGCAGTATTTT. It encodes CASSGRASTDTQYF.

V is TRBV18 and J is TRBJ2-7; D is ambiguous. Trimming took off 2 bases at V and 1 base at J, with 6 bases between the two ends. This CDR3 region has 13 residues. Per germline, CDR1 KGHSH and CDR2 LQKENI. The DNA for the CDR3 is TGTGCCAGCTCACCAGACGGATCCTACGAGCAGTACTTC. Translating gives CASSPDGSYEQYF.

This clone appeared a few times. The chain has TRBV30 and TRBJ2-1; a weak D match, TRBD2 (6 bases). The CDR3 loop spans 12 amino acids. V lost 0 bases and J lost 7, with 7 bases in between. Germline V gene data show CDR1 as GTSNPN and CDR2 as SVGIG (reference sequence). The CDR3 loop is CAWSVRGNEQFF. In DNA form, the CDR3 reads TGTGCCTGGAGTGTACGGGGGAATGAGCAGTTCTTC.

The chain has TRBV5-6 and TRBJ2-1; no firm D call. V was shortened by 2 bases and J by 2 bases, with 8 bases between the two germline ends. The CDR3 has 14 residues. CDR1 is SGHDT and CDR2 is YYEEEE in the germline V gene. CDR3 protein: CASSFLSPYNEQFF. CDR3 sequence (DNA): TGTGCCAGCAGCTTCCTCTCGCCCTACAATGAGCAGTTCTTC.

The chain recombines TRBV5-6 with TRBJ2-5; no definite D call. CDR1 is SGHDT, CDR2 YYEEEE, per germline. V lost 0 bases and J lost 1, with 7 bases in between. This CDR3 comprises 14 residues. The CDR3 coding sequence is TGTGCCAGCAGCTTGGGACAAATCCAAGAGACCCAGTACTTC. As protein: CASSLGQIQETQYF. The complete variable domain, with remaining parts taken from reference TRBV5-6 and TRBJ2-5, reads DAGVTQSPTHLIKTRGQQVTLRCSPKSGHDTVSWYQQALGQGPQFIFQYYEEEERQRGNFPDRFSGHQFPNYSSELNVNALLLGDSALYLCASSLGQIQETQYFGPGTRLLVL.

This clone has a handful of counts. The chain employs TRBV4-1 and TRBJ1-1; D is uncertain. From germline, CDR1 is MGHRA and CDR2 YSYEKL. The CDR3 is 14 amino acids. V was clipped by 2 bases and J by 0 bases, with 7 bases between them. CDR3 amino acids: CASSQKDLNTEAFF. In DNA form, the CDR3 reads TGCGCCAGCAGCCAAAAAGACTTGAACACTGAAGCTTTCTTT.

J is TRBJ1-3 and V is TRBV5-1, with D possibly being TRBD1 (5 bases). The CDR3 is 16 amino acids. The germline V and J ends were trimmed by 6 bases and 5 bases, with 21 bases remaining between them. Germline CDR1 and CDR2: SGHRS and YFSETQ. CDR3 DNA sequence: TGCGCCAGCACCCCCCCCGGGGGGGTTCGCCGAAACACCATATATTTT. This gives the protein CASTPPGGVRRNTIYF.

The chain uses TRBV7-2 and TRBJ2-3; D perhaps matches TRBD2 (6 bases). Germline V lookup: CDR1 SGHTA, CDR2 FQGNSA. CDR3 size: 15 residues. V lost 1 base and J lost 3, with 11 bases in between. Here the CDR3 DNA reads TGTGCCAGCAGCTTAGGAAACGGGGGTACAGATACGCAGTATTTT. This gives the protein CASSLGNGGTDTQYF.

The chain has TRBV11-3 and TRBJ2-1; D unclear. The CDR3 is 14 amino acids. The V and J ends lost 0 bases and 7 bases respectively, with 10 bases between them. Germline CDR1 and CDR2: SGHNT and YENEEA. CDR3 in amino acids: CASSLEGYTNEQFF. The CDR3, as DNA: TGTGCCAGCAGCTTAGAGGGCTATACAAATGAGCAGTTCTTC.

This sequence joins TRBV2 and TRBJ2-7; weak D call: TRBD1 (6 bases). CDR1 is SNHLY, CDR2 FYNNEI, per germline. V was cut by 5 bases and J by 5 bases, with 19 bases left in between. The CDR3 is 15 residues long. CDR3 in amino acids: CASSTPGDRMDEQYF. DNA for the CDR3: TGTGCCAGCAGTACTCCAGGGGATCGCATGGACGAGCAGTACTTC.

The CDR3 loop reads CASSVVGLGLNEQFF. The CDR3 region has the DNA TGTGCCAGCAGCGTAGTTGGACTAGGTTTAAATGAGCAGTTCTTC. This chain connects TRBV9 to TRBJ2-1, with TRBD2 matching 7 bases. V shed 0 bases, J shed 7 bases, and the junction held 7 bases outside the gene matches. Germline CDR1 reads SGDLS; CDR2 reads YYNGEE. The CDR3 sequence is 15 residues long.

V gene TRBV7-9 combines with J gene TRBJ2-1; D not resolved. The CDR3 has 13 residues. The V and J ends lost 4 bases and 9 bases respectively, with 13 bases between them. Per germline, CDR1 SEHNR and CDR2 FQNEAQ (reference sequence). The CDR3 nucleotides are TGTGCCAGCAGCTATCTCCTGGGCCTTGAGCAGTTCTTC. The encoded protein is CASSYLLGLEQFF.

The V call is TRBV2, the J call TRBJ2-2; 11 bases map to TRBD1. CDR1 SNHLY and CDR2 FYNNEI come from the germline V gene. The CDR3 spans 17 residues. Trimming cost V 1 base and J 6 bases; bases outside gene matches: 7. The CDR3 is CASSEVGTGGFAGELFF. The DNA for the CDR3 is TGTGCCAGCAGTGAAGTGGGGACAGGGGGATTTGCCGGGGAGCTGTTTTTT.

The chain uses TRBV21-1 and TRBJ2-1; TRBD2 reflects the table's D call only, with no check against the DNA. TRBV21-1 is shown as a pseudogene. This CDR3 comprises 21 residues. Here the CDR3 reads CASSKGRRGGRACTAYNEQFF. The CDR3 DNA follows: TGTGCCAGCAGCAAAGGGAGACGGGGCGGGAGGGCCTGCACGGCCTACAATGAGCAGTTCTTC.

The V call is TRBV30, the J call TRBJ1-4; D possibly corresponds to TRBD1 (5 bases). The length of the CDR3 is 18 residues. Trimming removed 1 base at V and 7 bases at J, with 25 bases between. Germline CDR1 reads GTSNPN; CDR2 reads SVGIG (reference sequence). CDR3 in DNA: TGTGCCTGGAGTGGCCCCGGGACGATGGGGGGTTTTTTTGAAAAACTGTTTTTT. Its protein is CAWSGPGTMGGFFEKLFF.